This T cell receptor beta chain is from a study of blood T cell repertoires in COVID-19. The protocol was immunoSEQ multiplex PCR, while the TCRdb copy is restricted to in-frame clones and leaves out a portion. This sample has about 190,000 clones, with roughly 80% found just once. The germline gives CDR1 LNHNV, CDR2 YYDKDF (reference sequence). This CDR3 spans 13 amino acids. Trimming removed 0 bases at V and 4 bases at J, with 6 bases between. The receptor was derived from a woman between 45 and 60 years old with acute or convalescent COVID-19. The rearrangement joins TRBV15 to TRBJ1-2; no firm D call. Sequences were obtained from peripheral blood. CDR3 amino acids: CATSRETIYGYTF. Written as DNA, the CDR3 is TGTGCCACCAGCAGAGAAACAATCTATGGCTACACCTTC.